These 7 T cell receptor beta chains came from one sample sequenced in a study of T cell responses to AZD1222 COVID-19 vaccine. Data came from immunoSEQ multiplex PCR; TCRdb stores just in-frame clones and leaves some out. The sample comprises under 150,000 clones, about 93% of which are singletons, and around 1.9% rests with the top ten. Material: peripheral blood, obtained on day 0 of AZD1222 vaccination. The receptors were sampled from an adult in good health.

The V gene is TRBV5-1, the J gene TRBJ2-2; D is unresolved. Germline values: CDR1 SGHRS, CDR2 YFSETQ. This CDR3 spans 14 amino acids. V was clipped by 0 bases and J by 3 bases, with 6 bases between them. CDR3 protein: CASSLGTDTGELFF. As DNA, the CDR3 is TGCGCCAGCAGCTTGGGGACCGACACCGGGGAGCTGTTTTTT. The whole variable domain, remainder taken from reference TRBV5-1 and TRBJ2-2, is KAGVTQTPRYLIKTRGQQVTLSCSPISGHRSVSWYQQTPGQGLQFLFEYFSETQRNKGNFPGRFSGRQFSNSRSEMNVSTLELGDSALYLCASSLGTDTGELFFGEGSRLTVL.

The rearrangement links TRBV5-1 to TRBJ2-7; D remains unclear. V lost 2 bases and J lost 4, with 7 bases in between. The CDR3 extends over 12 amino acids. CDR1 is SGHRS, CDR2 YFSETQ, per germline. The CDR3, as DNA: TGCGCCAGCAGCTTTAACGGGTACGAGCAGTACTTC. This translates into CASSFNGYEQYF.

The chain recombines TRBV5-5 with TRBJ2-5; D unclear. V lost 1 base and J lost 5, with 15 bases in between. CDR3 size: 15 residues. Germline V gene data show CDR1 as SGHKS and CDR2 as YYEKEE (reference sequence). The CDR3 bases are TGTGCCAGCAGCTTGTTCGGCAGCTGGTCGGAGACCCAGTACTTC. It translates to CASSLFGSWSETQYF.

The gene calls are TRBV6-2 or TRBV6-3 and TRBJ2-7, with D maybe TRBD2 (6 bases). The CDR3 runs to 14 residues. With 1 base removed from V and 7 bases from J, the gap between germline ends came to 14 bases. The germline V gene encodes CDR1 MNHEY and CDR2 SVGEGT. Here the CDR3 DNA reads TGTGCCAGCAGTTACTTACCGGGCGCGGGGGAGCAGTACTTC. Amino acids: CASSYLPGAGEQYF.

The V and J genes are TRBV5-1 and TRBJ1-4; the D gene is possibly TRBD1 (5 bases). The V and J ends lost 6 bases and 9 bases respectively, with 18 bases between them. The germline CDR1 and CDR2 sequences are SGHRS and YFSETQ. This CDR3 spans 14 amino acids. CDR3 protein: CASTLGDPHQKLFF. As DNA, the CDR3 is TGCGCCAGCACCCTCGGGGACCCCCATCAAAAACTGTTTTTT.

This clone was seen once. The chain employs TRBV5-1 and TRBJ1-4, with 7 bases aligning to TRBD1. Germline CDR1 SGHRS, CDR2 YFSETQ. The CDR3 sequence is 14 residues long. V shed 7 bases and J 6 bases; nucleotides not matched to a gene: 9. The chain's CDR3 is CASSRGLLDEKLFF. CDR3 in DNA: TGCGCCAGCTCTAGGGGGCTCTTGGATGAAAAACTGTTTTTT. Combining the CDR3 with reference TRBV5-1 and TRBJ1-4 gives the whole variable domain KAGVTQTPRYLIKTRGQQVTLSCSPISGHRSVSWYQQTPGQGLQFLFEYFSETQRNKGNFPGRFSGRQFSNSRSEMNVSTLELGDSALYLCASSRGLLDEKLFFGSGTQLSVL.

The rearrangement uses TRBV5-1 and TRBJ2-7, with a weak D call TRBD2 (5 bases). The CDR3 loop spans 16 amino acids. The V end lost 0 bases, the J end lost 3 bases, and 16 bases lay between the germline ends. The germline V gene encodes CDR1 SGHRS and CDR2 YFSETQ. This chain's CDR3 is CASSLASAREGYEQYF. The CDR3 DNA follows: TGCGCCAGCAGCTTGGCCAGTGCCCGGGAAGGCTACGAGCAGTACTTC.